What follows are 5 T cell receptor beta chains derived from one specimen sequenced in a study of CD4 T cell repertoires in COVID-19. Method: immunoSEQ multiplex PCR; TCRdb's copy keeps in-frame clones and lacks some. The repertoire consists of over 75,000 clones, with about four fifths occurring once and the leading ten covering roughly 0.6%. This specimen consisted of CD4+ T cells from peripheral blood, obtained after recovery from COVID-19. The receptor source for this set is a human donor who had COVID-19.

The chain carries TRBV28 and TRBJ2-5; D not certain. V was clipped by 6 bases and J by 5 bases, with 13 bases between them. The CDR3 contains 13 residues. The germline gives CDR1 MDHEN, CDR2 SYDVKM. CDR3 sequence reads: CASSMWVGETQYF. CDR3 nucleotides: TGTGCCAGCAGCATGTGGGTAGGGGAGACCCAGTACTTC.

V and J are TRBV12-3 or TRBV12-4 and TRBJ2-7, with D perhaps TRBD2 (6 bases). V was cut by 6 bases and J by 5 bases, with 11 bases left in between. This CDR3 has 12 residues. In DNA form, the CDR3 reads TGTGCCAGCAGGCCGGAGGGCAACGAGCAGTACTTC. It encodes CASRPEGNEQYF.

There are a few counts of this clone. The rearrangement links TRBV6-5 to TRBJ1-1; no firm D call. This CDR3 spans 16 amino acids. V gave up 2 bases and J gave up 1 base, with 14 bases separating them. Germline CDR1 is MNHEY and CDR2 is SVGAGI. The CDR3 sequence: CASSYRRGLTNTEAFF. The CDR3 DNA reads as TGTGCCAGCAGTTACCGTCGAGGGCTTACGAACACTGAAGCTTTCTTT.

The rearrangement uses TRBV6-6 and TRBJ2-1, with 8 bases aligning to TRBD1. J lost 5 bases, V lost 2 bases, and 2 bases had no gene match. This CDR3 region has 14 residues. Germline V gene sequence: CDR1 MNHNY, CDR2 SVGAGI (reference sequence). The CDR3, as DNA: TGTGCCAGCAGTTACCCGACAGGGGACAATGAGCAGTTCTTC. Protein product: CASSYPTGDNEQFF.

The V and J genes are TRBV30 and TRBJ2-5, with 7 positions matching TRBD1. V lost 0 bases to trimming and J lost 5 bases; unmatched junction nucleotides: 3. This CDR3 has 13 residues. Germline loops: CDR1 GTSNPN, CDR2 SVGIG (reference sequence). The CDR3 spells CAWSVSRGETQYF. CDR3 bases: TGTGCCTGGAGTGTAAGCAGGGGGGAGACCCAGTACTTC.